These 21 T cell receptor beta chains were sequenced from one sample in a study of CD8+ T cells in alopecia areata. Sequencing used cDNA as its template, made by extracting RNA and reverse transcribing it. Using immunoSEQ multiplex PCR, the repertoire was profiled, and TCRdb retains in-frame clones only, with some absent. Among fewer than 110,000 clones listed, 85% to 90% were seen once. The treatment: oral pan-JAK inhibitor, 5-10 mg twice daily. Source: CD8+ T cells sorted from blood, taken between weeks 30 and 35, from a patient treated with tofacitinib. The receptors derive from a human donor with alopecia areata.

This clone came up a few times. The chain combines TRBV30 with TRBJ2-1; D may be TRBD1 (5 bases). Trimming took off 2 bases at V and 3 bases at J, with 11 bases between the two ends. The CDR3 loop spans 14 amino acids. Germline loops: CDR1 GTSNPN, CDR2 SVGIG (reference sequence). The CDR3 DNA follows: TGTGCCTGGAGTTCTGACAGAGGCTACAATGAGCAGTTCTTC. Amino acid sequence: CAWSSDRGYNEQFF.

The genes are TRBV9 and TRBJ2-1; TRBD1 matches at 7 bases. V was clipped by 3 bases and J by 8 bases; unmatched bases: 11. CDR1 SGDLS and CDR2 YYNGEE come from the germline V gene. The CDR3 has 15 residues. The CDR3, as DNA: TGTGCCAGCAGCGATAGGACAGGTTCTGTGGATGAGCAGTTCTTC. Protein sequence: CASSDRTGSVDEQFF.

The chain has TRBV9 and TRBJ1-2; TRBD1 matches at 9 bases. CDR1 and CDR2 from the germline V gene are SGDLS and YYNGEE. The CDR3 has 16 residues. V gave up 4 bases and J gave up 0 bases; unmatched junction bases: 7. The DNA for the CDR3 is TGTGCCAGCAGCCTCACACGGACAGGGGCTAACTATGGCTACACCTTC. Residues: CASSLTRTGANYGYTF.

The chain recombines TRBV19 with TRBJ2-1; no firm D call. Trimming took 1 base from V and 6 from J, leaving 10 bases between them. The germline gives CDR1 LNHDA, CDR2 SQIVND (reference sequence). The CDR3 totals 14 residues. The CDR3 loop is CASSIGRLLNEQFF. The CDR3 DNA reads TGTGCCAGTAGTATAGGTCGACTCCTCAATGAGCAGTTCTTC.

The gene calls are TRBV30 and TRBJ2-5, with a tentative D call TRBD2 (6 bases). The CDR3 runs 16 residues. CDR1 and CDR2 from the germline V gene are GTSNPN and SVGIG (reference sequence). V lost 0 bases and J lost 4, with 18 bases in between. DNA of the CDR3: TGTGCCTGGAGTGTAAGAGTTGGCGCAGCGGGAGAGACCCAGTACTTC. The encoded protein is CAWSVRVGAAGETQYF.

This chain uses TRBV29-1 with TRBJ2-2, with 16 bases matching TRBD2. The CDR3 runs to 17 residues. V gave up 6 bases and J gave up 3 bases; unmatched junction bases: 7. Germline values: CDR1 SQVTM, CDR2 ANQGSEA. The CDR3 nucleotides read TGCAGCGTCGCCGGGACTAGCGGGAGGGCCGACACCGGGGAGCTGTTTTTT. Its translation: CSVAGTSGRADTGELFF.

J is TRBJ2-5 and V is TRBV11-1; unclear D gene. In germline, CDR1 is SGHAT, CDR2 FQDESV (reference sequence). V was pared by 5 bases and J by 0 bases, with 10 bases between. The CDR3 extends over 14 amino acids. The CDR3 spells CASSPETHQETQYF. Here the CDR3 DNA reads TGTGCCAGCAGCCCCGAAACACACCAAGAGACCCAGTACTTC.

A remark on this clone: Other DNA sequences within the sample encode an identical CDR3. The chain carries TRBV29-1 and TRBJ2-7; the D gene could be TRBD1 or TRBD2 (5 bases each). V was shortened by 0 bases and J by 0 bases, with 9 bases between the two germline ends. Germline V gene data show CDR1 as SQVTM and CDR2 as ANQGSEA. The CDR3 runs 14 residues. The CDR3 is CSVEEGTSSYEQYF. For the CDR3, the DNA is TGCAGCGTTGAAGAGGGGACCAGCTCCTACGAGCAGTACTTC.

The chain combines TRBV27 with TRBJ2-7; D unresolved. V was clipped by 2 bases and J by 5 bases, with 13 bases between them. Germline V gives CDR1 MNHEY, CDR2 SMNVEV (reference sequence). The CDR3 is 14 residues long. The CDR3 protein is CASSLGRRPDEQYF. The CDR3 nucleotides are TGTGCCAGCAGTTTAGGGCGGCGCCCGGACGAGCAGTACTTC.

This clone was recorded once. The chain employs TRBV6-5 and TRBJ2-7; D is unresolved. V lost 5 bases and J lost 3, with 17 bases in between. Per the germline V gene, CDR1 is MNHEY and CDR2 is SVGAGI. The CDR3 has 15 residues. The CDR3: CASSPLEGFYYEQYF. Here the CDR3 DNA reads TGTGCCAGCAGTCCATTAGAAGGGTTCTACTACGAGCAGTACTTC.

V usage is TRBV19 and J usage is TRBJ2-7; D unresolved. Per the germline V gene, CDR1 is LNHDA and CDR2 is SQIVND (reference sequence). With 3 bases removed from V and 3 bases from J, the gap between germline ends came to 12 bases. The CDR3 runs to 14 residues. CDR3 bases: TGTGCCAGTAGTATGGGCAGCTCAGTCTACGAGCAGTACTTC. It specifies CASSMGSSVYEQYF.

This chain connects TRBV7-9 to TRBJ2-3; 10 nucleotides match TRBD2. The CDR3 has 15 residues. J gave up 4 bases and V 2 bases, and 3 bases lay outside the gene matches. Germline values: CDR1 SEHNR, CDR2 FQNEAQ (reference sequence). The CDR3 sequence: CASSLLAGVADTQYF. The CDR3 DNA follows: TGTGCCAGCAGCTTACTAGCGGGAGTGGCAGATACGCAGTATTTT.

This clone has a single count. Here the CDR3 DNA reads TGTGCCAGCAGCTTCCTAGCGGGAGCTGATACGCAGTATTTT. It yields the protein CASSFLAGADTQYF. The chain joins TRBV7-6 to TRBJ2-3; 10 bases fit TRBD2. This CDR3 has 14 residues. Looked up from germline, CDR1 is SGHVS and CDR2 is FNYEAQ. Trimming removed 3 bases from V and 6 bases from J; junction bases left unmatched: 3.

The chain recombines TRBV9 with TRBJ2-1; D unresolved. Deletions cut 4 bases from V and 2 bases from J, with 4 bases between. The CDR3 is 12 residues long. The germline V gene has CDR1 SGDLS and CDR2 YYNGEE. For the CDR3, the DNA is TGTGCCAGCAGCCCTGCCTACAATGAGCAGTTCTTC. It is translated as CASSPAYNEQFF.

This sequence joins TRBV11-2 and TRBJ2-1, with D perhaps matching TRBD1 or TRBD2 (5 bases each). V lost 5 bases, J lost 7 bases, and 18 bases lay in between. Germline loops: CDR1 SGHAT, CDR2 FQNNGV. The CDR3 is 15 amino acids. In DNA, the CDR3 is TGTGCCAGCAGCCCCGTTGGGGGAGTCCGAAATGAGCAGTTCTTC. The encoded protein is CASSPVGGVRNEQFF.

V is TRBV6-1 and J is TRBJ2-7; D is unresolved. Trimming removed 3 bases from V and 6 bases from J, with 15 bases in between. This CDR3 region has 14 residues. Germline assignment: CDR1 MNHNS and CDR2 SASEGT. The CDR3 protein is CASSDPSRLFEQYF. The DNA of the CDR3 is TGTGCCAGCAGTGACCCTAGTAGGCTTTTCGAGCAGTACTTC.

This clone was observed a single time. The V and J genes are TRBV6-1 and TRBJ2-1; D unclear. Trimming pared 1 base from V and 3 bases from J, leaving 4 bases between. Germline loops: CDR1 MNHNS, CDR2 SASEGT. The CDR3 covers 13 residues. CDR3 residues: CASSEGVYNEQFF. CDR3 nucleotide sequence: TGTGCCAGCAGTGAAGGGGTCTACAATGAGCAGTTCTTC.

V gene TRBV4-1 combines with J gene TRBJ2-7; D gene uncertain. The CDR3 has 13 amino acids. In germline, CDR1 is MGHRA, CDR2 YSYEKL. The germline V and J ends were trimmed by 1 base and 3 bases, with 7 bases remaining between them. Here the CDR3 reads CASSQVGRYEQYF. The DNA of the CDR3 is TGCGCCAGCAGCCAAGTAGGTCGCTACGAGCAGTACTTC.

V is TRBV29-1 and J is TRBJ1-4, with TRBD1 matching over 8 bases. Germline trimming cut 6 bases from V and 6 bases from J; bases unmatched to any gene: 9. The CDR3 covers 14 residues. The germline V gene has CDR1 SQVTM and CDR2 ANQGSEA. Here the CDR3 reads CSVVSGTGDEKLFF. CDR3 DNA sequence: TGCAGCGTCGTTTCCGGGACAGGTGATGAAAAACTGTTTTTT.

This chain uses TRBV4-1 with TRBJ2-7; 11 nucleotides agree with TRBD1. The CDR3 consists of 17 residues. Germline-derived CDR1 and CDR2 are MGHRA and YSYEKL. Trimming removed 2 bases from V and 5 bases from J; junction bases left unmatched: 11. The CDR3 spells CASSQTPPWTGGHEQYF. CDR3 DNA: TGCGCCAGCAGCCAAACCCCGCCTTGGACAGGGGGCCACGAGCAGTACTTC.

V is TRBV7-9 and J is TRBJ2-7, with TRBD1 matching 7 bases. Trimming cost V 5 bases and J 1 base; bases outside gene matches: 8. This CDR3 has 15 residues. Germline CDR1 is SEHNR and CDR2 is FQNEAQ (reference sequence). CDR3 nucleotides: TGTGCCAGCAGCCCCGAGCCGGGACAGTCCTACGAGCAGTACTTC. Translated: CASSPEPGQSYEQYF.